A single T cell receptor (beta chain) is shown here with its context. The data were taken from a study of blood T cell repertoires in COVID-19. Study information: The study drew acute and convalescent COVID-19 samples from the United States, Italy and Spain. PBMCs, B-cell-depleted T cells, or T cells were the source of the cDNA or gDNA that made up the material.

The CDR3 is 15 residues long. Trimming stripped 5 bases from V and 3 bases from J, with 15 bases between. Looked up from germline, CDR1 is MNHEY and CDR2 is SMNVEV (reference sequence). In the source study's methods: Nucleated cell counts were estimated from reference gene primer amplification. Profiled with immunoSEQ multiplex PCR; TCRdb holds only in-frame clones, not every one. The V and J calls and clone size were taken over from that table, and D and trimming were inferred from the DNA. The sample lists some 180,000 clones, roughly 90% occurring once. Sequenced input: peripheral blood. The TCR comes from a man in his 70s with active or convalescent COVID-19. The chain couples TRBV27 to TRBJ2-3; D may be TRBD2 (6 bases). In DNA, the CDR3 is TGTGCCAGCAGTAACCAGGGACTTAAGACAGATACGCAGTATTTT. Amino acids: CASSNQGLKTDTQYF.